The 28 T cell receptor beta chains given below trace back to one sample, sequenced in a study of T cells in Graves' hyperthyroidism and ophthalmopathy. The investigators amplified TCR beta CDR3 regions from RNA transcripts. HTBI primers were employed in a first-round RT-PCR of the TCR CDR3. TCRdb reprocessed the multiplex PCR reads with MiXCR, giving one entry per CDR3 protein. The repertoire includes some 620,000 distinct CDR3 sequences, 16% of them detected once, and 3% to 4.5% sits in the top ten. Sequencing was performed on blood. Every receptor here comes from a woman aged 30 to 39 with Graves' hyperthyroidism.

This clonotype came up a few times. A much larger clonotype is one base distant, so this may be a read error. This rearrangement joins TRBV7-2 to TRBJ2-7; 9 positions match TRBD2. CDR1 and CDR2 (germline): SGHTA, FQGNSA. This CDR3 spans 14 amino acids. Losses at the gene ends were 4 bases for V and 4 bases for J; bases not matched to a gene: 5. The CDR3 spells CASSSVAGAYEQYF. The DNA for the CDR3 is TGTGCCAGCAGCTCCGTAGCGGGAGCATACGAGCAGTACTTC.

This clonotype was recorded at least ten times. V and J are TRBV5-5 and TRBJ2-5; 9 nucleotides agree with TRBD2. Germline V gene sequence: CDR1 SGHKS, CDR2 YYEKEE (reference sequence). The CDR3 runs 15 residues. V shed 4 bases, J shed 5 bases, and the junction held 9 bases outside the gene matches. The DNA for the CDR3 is TGTGCCAGCAGCCGGCGGGGGGGCACGGGGGAGACCCAGTACTTC. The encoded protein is CASSRRGGTGETQYF.

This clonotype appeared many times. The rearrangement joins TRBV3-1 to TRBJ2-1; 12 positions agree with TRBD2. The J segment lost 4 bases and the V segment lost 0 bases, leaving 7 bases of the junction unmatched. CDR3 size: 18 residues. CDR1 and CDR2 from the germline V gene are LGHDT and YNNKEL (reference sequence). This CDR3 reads CASSQEGGLAGTYNEQFF. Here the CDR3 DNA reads TGTGCCAGCAGCCAAGAAGGAGGACTAGCGGGGACATACAATGAGCAGTTCTTC.

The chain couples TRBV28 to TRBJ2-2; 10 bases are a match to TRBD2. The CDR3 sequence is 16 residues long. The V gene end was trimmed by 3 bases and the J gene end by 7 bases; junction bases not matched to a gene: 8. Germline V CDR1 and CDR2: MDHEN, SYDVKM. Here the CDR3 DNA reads TGTGCCAGCAGTTTCGAAGCGGGAGGGCCTATCGGGGAGCTGTTTTTT. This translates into CASSFEAGGPIGELFF.

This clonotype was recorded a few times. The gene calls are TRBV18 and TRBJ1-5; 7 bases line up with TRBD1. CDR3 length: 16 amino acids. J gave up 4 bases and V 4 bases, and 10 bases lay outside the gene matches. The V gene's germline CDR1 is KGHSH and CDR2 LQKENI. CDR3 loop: CASSHWDRALNQPQHF. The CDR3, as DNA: TGTGCCAGCTCACACTGGGACAGAGCCCTTAATCAGCCCCAGCATTTT.

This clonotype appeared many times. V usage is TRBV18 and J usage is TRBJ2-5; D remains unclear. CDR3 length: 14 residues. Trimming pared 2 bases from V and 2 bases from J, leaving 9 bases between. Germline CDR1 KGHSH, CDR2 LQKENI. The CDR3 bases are TGTGCCAGCTCACCAGCGCTATCTCAAGAGACCCAGTACTTC. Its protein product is CASSPALSQETQYF.

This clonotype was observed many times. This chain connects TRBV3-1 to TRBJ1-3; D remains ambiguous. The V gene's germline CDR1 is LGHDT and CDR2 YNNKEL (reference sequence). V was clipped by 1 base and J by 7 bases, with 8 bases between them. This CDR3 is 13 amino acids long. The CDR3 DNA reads TGTGCCAGCAGCCAAGTAGCCGGTAACACCATATATTTT. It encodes CASSQVAGNTIYF.

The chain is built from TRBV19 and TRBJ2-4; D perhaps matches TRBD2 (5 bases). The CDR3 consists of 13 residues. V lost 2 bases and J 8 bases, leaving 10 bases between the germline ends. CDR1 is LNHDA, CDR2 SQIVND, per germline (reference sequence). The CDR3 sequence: CASSIWLRDIQYF. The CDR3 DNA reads TGTGCCAGTAGTATATGGTTGAGGGACATTCAGTACTTC.

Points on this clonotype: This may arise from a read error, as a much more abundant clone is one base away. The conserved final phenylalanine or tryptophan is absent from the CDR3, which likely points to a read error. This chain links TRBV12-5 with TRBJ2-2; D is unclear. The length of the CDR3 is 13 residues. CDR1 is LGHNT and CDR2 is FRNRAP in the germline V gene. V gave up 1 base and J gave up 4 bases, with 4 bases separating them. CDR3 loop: CASGLDPTGELFL. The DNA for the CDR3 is TGTGCTAGTGGTTTGGACCCCACCGGGGAGCTGTTTCTT.

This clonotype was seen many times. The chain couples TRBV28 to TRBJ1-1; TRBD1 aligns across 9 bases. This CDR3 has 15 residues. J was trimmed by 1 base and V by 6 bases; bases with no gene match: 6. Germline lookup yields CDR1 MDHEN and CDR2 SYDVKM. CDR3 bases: TGTGCCAGCAGAGCCCAGACAGGGGGGAACACTGAAGCTTTCTTT. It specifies CASRAQTGGNTEAFF. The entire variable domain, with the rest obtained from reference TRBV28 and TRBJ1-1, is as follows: DVKVTQSSRYLVKRTGEKVFLECVQDMDHENMFWYRQDPGLGLRLIYFSYDVKMKEKGDIPEGYSVSREKKERFSLILESASTNQTSMYLCASRAQTGGNTEAFFGQGTRLTVV.

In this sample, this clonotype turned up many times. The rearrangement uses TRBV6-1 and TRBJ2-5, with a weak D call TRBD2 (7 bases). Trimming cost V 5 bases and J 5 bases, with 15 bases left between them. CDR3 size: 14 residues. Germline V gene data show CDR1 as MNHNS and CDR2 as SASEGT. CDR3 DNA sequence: TGTGCCAGCAGTCCCCAAAAGGGGGGGGAGACCCAGTACTTC. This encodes CASSPQKGGETQYF.

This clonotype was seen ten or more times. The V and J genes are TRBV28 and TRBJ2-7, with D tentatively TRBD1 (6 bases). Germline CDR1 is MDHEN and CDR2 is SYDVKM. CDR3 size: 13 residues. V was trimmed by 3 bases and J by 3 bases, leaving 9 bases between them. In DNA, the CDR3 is TGTGCCAGCAGTTTGGACAGCTACTACGAGCAGTACTTC. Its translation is CASSLDSYYEQYF.

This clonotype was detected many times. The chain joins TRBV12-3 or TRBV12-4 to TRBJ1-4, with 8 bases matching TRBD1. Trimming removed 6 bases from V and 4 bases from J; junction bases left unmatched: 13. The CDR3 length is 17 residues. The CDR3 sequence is CASSPKLRTGLNEKLFF. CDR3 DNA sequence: TGTGCCAGCAGCCCCAAATTAAGGACAGGGCTTAATGAAAAACTGTTTTTT.

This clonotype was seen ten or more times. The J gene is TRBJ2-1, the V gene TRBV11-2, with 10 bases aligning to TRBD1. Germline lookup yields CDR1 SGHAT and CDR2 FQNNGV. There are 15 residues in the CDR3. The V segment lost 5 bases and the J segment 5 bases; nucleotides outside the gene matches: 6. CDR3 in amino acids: CASSHRDRGNNEQFF. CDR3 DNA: TGTGCCAGCAGCCACCGGGACAGGGGAAACAATGAGCAGTTCTTC.

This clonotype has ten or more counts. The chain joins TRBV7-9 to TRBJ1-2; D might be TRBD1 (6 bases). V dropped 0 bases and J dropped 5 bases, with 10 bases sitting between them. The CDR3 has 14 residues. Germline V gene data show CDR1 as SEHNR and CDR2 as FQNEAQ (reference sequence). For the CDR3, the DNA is TGTGCCAGCAGCTTAGCGGGGGCGGGGTATGGCTACACCTTC. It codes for CASSLAGAGYGYTF.

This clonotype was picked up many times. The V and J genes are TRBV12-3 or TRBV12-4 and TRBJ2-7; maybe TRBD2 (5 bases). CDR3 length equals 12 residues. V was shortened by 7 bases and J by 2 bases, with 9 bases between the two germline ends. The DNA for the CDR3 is TGTGCCAGCACCGGGGAGCCCTACGAGCAGTACTTC. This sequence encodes CASTGEPYEQYF.

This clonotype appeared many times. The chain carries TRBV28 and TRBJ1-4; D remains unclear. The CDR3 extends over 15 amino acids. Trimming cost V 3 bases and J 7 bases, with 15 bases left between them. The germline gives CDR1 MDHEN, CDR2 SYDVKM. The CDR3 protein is CASSFPGRRAEKLFF. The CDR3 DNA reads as TGTGCCAGCAGTTTCCCGGGCAGGCGGGCTGAAAAACTGTTTTTT.

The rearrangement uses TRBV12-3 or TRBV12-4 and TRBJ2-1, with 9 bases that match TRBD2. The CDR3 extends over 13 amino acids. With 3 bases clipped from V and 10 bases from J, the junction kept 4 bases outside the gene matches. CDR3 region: CASSFAGGGEQFF. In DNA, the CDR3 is TGTGCCAGCAGTTTCGCGGGAGGGGGAGAGCAGTTCTTC.

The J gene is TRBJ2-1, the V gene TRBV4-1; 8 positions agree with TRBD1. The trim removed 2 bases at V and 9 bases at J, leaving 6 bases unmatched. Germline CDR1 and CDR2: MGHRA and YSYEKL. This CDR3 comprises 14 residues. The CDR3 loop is CASSQILRGPEQFF. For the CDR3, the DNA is TGCGCCAGCAGCCAAATACTCAGGGGGCCTGAGCAGTTCTTC.

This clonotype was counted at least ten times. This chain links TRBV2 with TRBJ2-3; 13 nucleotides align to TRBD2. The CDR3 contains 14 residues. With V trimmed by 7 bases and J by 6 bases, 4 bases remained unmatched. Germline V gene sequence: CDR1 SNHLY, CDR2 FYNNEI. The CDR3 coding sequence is TGTGCCAGCACCTGGACTAGCGGGAGTGATACGCAGTATTTT. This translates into CASTWTSGSDTQYF.

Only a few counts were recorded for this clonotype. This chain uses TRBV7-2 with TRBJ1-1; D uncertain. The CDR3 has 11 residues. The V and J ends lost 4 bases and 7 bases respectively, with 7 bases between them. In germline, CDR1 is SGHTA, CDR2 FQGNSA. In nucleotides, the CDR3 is TGTGCCAGCAGCTCGAGCGGTGAAGCTTTCTTT. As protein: CASSSSGEAFF. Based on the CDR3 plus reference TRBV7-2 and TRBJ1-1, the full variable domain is GAGVSQSPSNKVTEKGKDVELRCDPISGHTALYWYRQSLGQGLEFLIYFQGNSAPDKSGLPSDRFSAERTGGSVSTLTIQRTQQEDSAVYLCASSSSGEAFFGQGTRLTVV.

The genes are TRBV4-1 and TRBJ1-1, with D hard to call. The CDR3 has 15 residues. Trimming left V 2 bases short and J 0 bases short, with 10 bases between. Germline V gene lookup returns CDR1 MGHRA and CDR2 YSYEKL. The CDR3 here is CASSQPGFMNTEAFF. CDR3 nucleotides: TGCGCCAGCAGCCAACCAGGCTTCATGAACACTGAAGCTTTCTTT.

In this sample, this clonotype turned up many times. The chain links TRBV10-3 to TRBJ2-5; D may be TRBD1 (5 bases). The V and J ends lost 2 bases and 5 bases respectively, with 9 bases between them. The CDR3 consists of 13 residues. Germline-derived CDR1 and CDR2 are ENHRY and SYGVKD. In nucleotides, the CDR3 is TGTGCCATCAGTGAGGAGCCAGGGGAGACCCAGTACTTC. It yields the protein CAISEEPGETQYF.

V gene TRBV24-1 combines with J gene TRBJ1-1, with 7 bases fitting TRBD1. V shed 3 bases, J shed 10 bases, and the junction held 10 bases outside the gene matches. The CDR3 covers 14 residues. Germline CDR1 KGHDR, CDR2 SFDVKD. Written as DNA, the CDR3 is TGTGCCACCAGTGATCCCGCGACAGGGCCTGGAGCTTTCTTT. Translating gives CATSDPATGPGAFF.

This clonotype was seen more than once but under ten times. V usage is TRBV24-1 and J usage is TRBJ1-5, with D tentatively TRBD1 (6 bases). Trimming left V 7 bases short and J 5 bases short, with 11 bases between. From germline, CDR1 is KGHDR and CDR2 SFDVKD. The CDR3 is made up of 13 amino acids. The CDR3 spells CATRGNRDQPQHF. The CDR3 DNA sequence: TGTGCCACCAGGGGGAACAGGGATCAGCCCCAGCATTTT.

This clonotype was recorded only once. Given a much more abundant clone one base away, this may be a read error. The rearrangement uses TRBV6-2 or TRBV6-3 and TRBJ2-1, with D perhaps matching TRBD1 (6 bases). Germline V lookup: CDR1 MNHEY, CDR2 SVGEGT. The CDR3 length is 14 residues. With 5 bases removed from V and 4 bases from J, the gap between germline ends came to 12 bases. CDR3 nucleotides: TGTGCCAGCAGTAGGGGCAGGGGATACAATGAGCAGTTCTTC. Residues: CASSRGRGYNEQFF.

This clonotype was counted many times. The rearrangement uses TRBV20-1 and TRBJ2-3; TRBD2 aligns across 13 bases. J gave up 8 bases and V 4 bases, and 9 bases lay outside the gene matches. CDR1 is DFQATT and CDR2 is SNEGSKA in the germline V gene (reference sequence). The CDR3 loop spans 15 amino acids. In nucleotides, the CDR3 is TGCAGTGCTAATAAGGGACTAGCGGGACAGGGTACGCAGTATTTT. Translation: CSANKGLAGQGTQYF.

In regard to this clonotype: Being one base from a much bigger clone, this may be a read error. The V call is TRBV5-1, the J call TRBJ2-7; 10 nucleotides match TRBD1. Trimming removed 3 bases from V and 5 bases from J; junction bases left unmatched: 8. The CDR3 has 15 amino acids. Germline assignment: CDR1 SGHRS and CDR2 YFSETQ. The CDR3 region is CASSSLTGTGDEQYF. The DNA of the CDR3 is TGCGCCAGCAGCTCTTTAACCGGGACAGGGGACGAGCAGTACTTC.